The 7 T cell receptor beta chains below were found in one sample sequenced in a study of cytomegalovirus exposure and HLA in healthy donors. PCR used 60 Vbeta primers and 13 Jbeta primers. Clones were read by immunoSEQ multiplex PCR, and TCRdb kept only the in-frame ones, dropping some. The repertoire table contains about 110,000 clones. The sample was PBMCs. The receptors shown here come from a young man in good health and CMV-seronegative.

The rearrangement uses TRBV5-1 and TRBJ2-3; 10 positions match TRBD2. The CDR3 loop spans 15 amino acids. With 2 bases clipped from V and 9 bases from J, the junction kept 9 bases outside the gene matches. Germline CDR1 is SGHRS and CDR2 is YFSETQ. The CDR3 DNA reads TGCGCCAGCAGCTTCGGGACTAGCGTCGCGCGCACGCAGTATTTT. Translation gives CASSFGTSVARTQYF.

This rearrangement joins TRBV19 to TRBJ1-2; no clear D. Germline V gene sequence: CDR1 LNHDA, CDR2 SQIVND (reference sequence). V dropped 0 bases and J dropped 8 bases, with 13 bases sitting between them. CDR3 length: 14 residues. The CDR3 bases are TGTGCCAGTAGTATAGATCAACGGCGCGGAGGCTACACCTTC. This codes for CASSIDQRRGGYTF. The variable domain in full, completed from reference TRBV19 and TRBJ1-2, reads DGGITQSPKYLFRKEGQNVTLSCEQNLNHDAMYWYRQDPGQGLRLIYYSQIVNDFQKGDIAEGYSVSREKKESFPLTVTSAQKNPTAFYLCASSIDQRRGGYTFGSGTRLTVV.

The CDR3 is CASSALDREGLGYTF. The CDR3 DNA follows: TGTGCCAGTAGTGCCCTGGACAGGGAGGGGCTCGGCTACACCTTC. The chain recombines TRBV19 with TRBJ1-2; 8 bases agree with TRBD1. CDR3 length: 15 residues. V lost 5 bases, J lost 8 bases, and 13 bases stayed unmatched. Germline-derived CDR1 and CDR2 are LNHDA and SQIVND (reference sequence).

The genes are TRBV29-1 and TRBJ1-2; 7 bases fit TRBD1. Germline CDR1 SQVTM, CDR2 ANQGSEA. The CDR3 sequence is 15 residues long. V was pared by 6 bases and J by 0 bases, with 10 bases of the junction left unmatched. The CDR3 region has the DNA TGCAGCGTGCCGTTCACAGGGGCCACTAACTATGGCTACACCTTC. As protein: CSVPFTGATNYGYTF.

CDR3 nucleotide sequence: TGTGCCAGCAGCTACAGACAAAACACTGAAGCTTTCTTT. Amino acid sequence: CASSYRQNTEAFF. The chain uses TRBV6-5 and TRBJ1-1; D uncertain. Trimming took 6 bases from V and 2 from J, leaving 10 bases between them. Per the germline V gene, CDR1 is MNHEY and CDR2 is SVGAGI. The CDR3 is 13 amino acids.

The V and J genes are TRBV5-6 and TRBJ2-7, with TRBD1 identical over 10 bases. The CDR3 covers 14 residues. Per germline, CDR1 SGHDT and CDR2 YYEEEE. V trimming: 4 bases; J trimming: 6 bases; junction bases outside the gene matches: 7. CDR3 sequence: CASSVDRGLGEQYF. CDR3 nucleotides: TGTGCCAGCAGCGTCGACAGGGGGCTGGGCGAGCAGTACTTC.

The CDR3 sequence: CASSEVAGGTNEKLFF. CDR3 DNA sequence: TGTGCCAGCAGTGAGGTAGCAGGGGGAACTAATGAAAAACTGTTTTTT. This chain connects TRBV6-1 to TRBJ1-4, with 7 positions matching TRBD1. The CDR3 length is 16 residues. V was pared by 3 bases and J by 1 base, with 5 bases of the junction left unmatched. CDR1 and CDR2 (germline): MNHNS, SASEGT.